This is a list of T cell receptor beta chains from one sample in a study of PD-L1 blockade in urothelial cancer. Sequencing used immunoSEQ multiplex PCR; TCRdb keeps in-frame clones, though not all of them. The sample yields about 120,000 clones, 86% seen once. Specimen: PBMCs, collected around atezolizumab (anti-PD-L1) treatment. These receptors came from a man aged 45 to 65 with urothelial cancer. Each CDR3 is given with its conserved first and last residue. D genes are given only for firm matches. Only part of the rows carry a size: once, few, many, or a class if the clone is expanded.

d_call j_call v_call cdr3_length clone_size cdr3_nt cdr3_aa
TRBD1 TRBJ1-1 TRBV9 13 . TGTGCCAGCAGCGTGGACAGGGACACTGAAGCTTTCTTT CASSVDRDTEAFF
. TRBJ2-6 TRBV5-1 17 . TGCGCCAGCAGATCCGGACAGCCGGTGTCTGGGGCCAACGTCCTGACTTTC CASRSGQPVSGANVLTF
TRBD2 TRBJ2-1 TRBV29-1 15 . TGCAGCGTGTATGGGGAGGGGAGCTCCTACAATGAGCAGTTCTTC CSVYGEGSSYNEQFF
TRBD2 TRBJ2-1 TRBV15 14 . TGTGCCACCAGCTCCGGGACTAGCTACAATGAGCAGTTCTTC CATSSGTSYNEQFF
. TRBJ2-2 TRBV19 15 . TGTGCCAGTAGCCCTCAGGAACGAGTGCCCGGGGAGCTGTTTTTT CASSPQERVPGELFF
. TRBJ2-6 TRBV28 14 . TGTGCCAGCAGTACTAGAGCTGGGGCCAACGTCCTGACTTTC CASSTRAGANVLTF
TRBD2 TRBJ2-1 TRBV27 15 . TGTGCCAGCAGTTTGGGCGGGAGTCCTTACAATGAGCAGTTCTTC CASSLGGSPYNEQFF
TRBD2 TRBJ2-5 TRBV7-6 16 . TGTGCCAGCAGCTCCCAGTCTACTAGCGGGAGCGAGACCCAGTACTTC CASSSQSTSGSETQYF
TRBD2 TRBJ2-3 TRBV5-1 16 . TGCGCCAGCAGCCCGAGGACTAGCGGGAGTCGGGATACGCAGTATTTT CASSPRTSGSRDTQYF
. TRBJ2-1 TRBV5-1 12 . TGCGCCAGCAGCTTGGAACTTAGAGCGCAGTTCTTC CASSLELRAQFF
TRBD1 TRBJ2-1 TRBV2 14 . TGTGCCAGCAGTAAAGACAGGGGGATCAATGAGCAGTTCTTC CASSKDRGINEQFF
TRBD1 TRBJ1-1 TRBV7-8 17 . TGTGCCAGCAGCCCACTACGAACACAGGGGATAAACACTGAAGCTTTCTTT CASSPLRTQGINTEAFF
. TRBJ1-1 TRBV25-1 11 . TGTGCCAGCACCGGGGCGGGGAAAGCTTTCTTT CASTGAGKAFF
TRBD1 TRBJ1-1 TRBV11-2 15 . TGTGCCAGCAGCCAAGGACAGGGAATGAACACTGAAGCTTTCTTT CASSQGQGMNTEAFF
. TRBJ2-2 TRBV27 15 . TGTGCCAGCAGTTTAGTGGGAGGGGGAGCCGGGGAGCTGTTTTTT CASSLVGGGAGELFF
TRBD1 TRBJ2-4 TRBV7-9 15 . TGTGCCAGCATCTCATCGGGACAGGGGGAAAACATTCAGTACTTC CASISSGQGENIQYF
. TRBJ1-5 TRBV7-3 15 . TGTGCCAGCAGCTTGTCCGATCTCGGGAATCAGCCCCAGCATTTT CASSLSDLGNQPQHF
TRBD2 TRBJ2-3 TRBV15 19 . TGTGCCACCAGCAGAGATGGGACTAGCGGGAGGGAACCCACAGATACGCAGTATTTT CATSRDGTSGREPTDTQYF
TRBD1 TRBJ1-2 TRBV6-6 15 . TGTGCCAGCAGGCCCGGGACAGCGATTAACTATGGCTACACCTTC CASRPGTAINYGYTF
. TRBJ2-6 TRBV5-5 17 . TGTGCCAGCAGCTTGTTGCGGTTGAGAGGGGGGGCCAACGTCCTGACTTTC CASSLLRLRGGANVLTF
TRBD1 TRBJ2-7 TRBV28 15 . TGTGCCAGCAGACCGGGACAGGGAAATTTCTACGAGCAGTACTTC CASRPGQGNFYEQYF
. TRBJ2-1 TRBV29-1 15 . TGCAGCGTTGAAGGGCCGACAGTCTCCTACAATGAGCAGTTCTTC CSVEGPTVSYNEQFF
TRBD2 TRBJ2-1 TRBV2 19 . TGTGCCAGCAGTGTTCTAGGGACTAGCGGGAGCATCTCCTACAATGAGCAGTTCTTC CASSVLGTSGSISYNEQFF
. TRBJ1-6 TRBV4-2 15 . TGTGCCAGCAGCCAAGATTTAGAATATAATTCACCCCTCCACTTT CASSQDLEYNSPLHF
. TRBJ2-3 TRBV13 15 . TGTGCCAGCAGCGCAACAGGGATTAGCACAGATACGCAGTATTTT CASSATGISTDTQYF
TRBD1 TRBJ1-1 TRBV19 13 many TGTGCCACCAGCCGGGACAGGGGTACTGAAGCTTTCTTT CATSRDRGTEAFF
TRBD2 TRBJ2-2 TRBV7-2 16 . TGTGCCACGCGCGGGGCTAGCGGAAACCCCACCGGGGAGCTGTTTTTT CATRGASGNPTGELFF
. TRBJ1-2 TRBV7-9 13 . TGTGCCAGCAGCTTAAGCGGGGAGTATGGCTACACCTTC CASSLSGEYGYTF
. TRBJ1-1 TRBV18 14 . TGTGCCAGCTCTGAAAGGGGGGGGAACACTGAAGCTTTCTTT CASSERGGNTEAFF
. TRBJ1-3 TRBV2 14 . TGTGCCAGCAGTGAGGCGGTCTCTGGAAACACCATATATTTT CASSEAVSGNTIYF
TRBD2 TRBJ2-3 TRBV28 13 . TGTGCCAGCAATTGGACTAGCATAGATACGCAGTATTTT CASNWTSIDTQYF
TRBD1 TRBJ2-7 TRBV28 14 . TGTGCCAGCTGTCACAGGGGGCACCCCTACGAGCAGTACTTC CASCHRGHPYEQYF
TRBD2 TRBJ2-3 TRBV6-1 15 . TGTGCCCGTGATGGACTAGCGGGAGGGGGGGATACGCAGTATTTT CARDGLAGGGDTQYF
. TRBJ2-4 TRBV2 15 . TGTGCCAGCAGTGTGGGGGCGCTGGCCAAAAACATTCAGTACTTC CASSVGALAKNIQYF
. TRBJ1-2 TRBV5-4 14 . TGTGCCAGCAGCTTAGATACAGATAACTATGGCTACACCTTC CASSLDTDNYGYTF
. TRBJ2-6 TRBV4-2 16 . TGTGCCAGCAGCCAAGGGCATTTCTCTGGGGCCAACGTCCTGACTTTC CASSQGHFSGANVLTF
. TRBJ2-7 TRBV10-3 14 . TGTGCCATCAGTGAGTACGAGAATACCTACGAGCAGTACTTC CAISEYENTYEQYF
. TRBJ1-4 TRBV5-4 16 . TGTGCCAGCAGCTTTCGACGACTCGATGATAATGAAAAACTGTTTTTT CASSFRRLDDNEKLFF
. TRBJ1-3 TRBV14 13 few TGTGCCAGCAGCCTACAGGGCTTACACACCATATATTTT CASSLQGLHTIYF
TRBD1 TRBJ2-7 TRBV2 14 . TGTGCCAGCCGGGGACAGGGGGTGATCTACGAGCAGTACTTC CASRGQGVIYEQYF
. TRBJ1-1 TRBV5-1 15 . TGCGCCAGCAGCTTGACTACCAGGGGGAACACTGAAGCTTTCTTT CASSLTTRGNTEAFF
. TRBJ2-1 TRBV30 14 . TGTGCCTGGACCGACGGGGTCGCTTACAATGAGCAGTTCTTC CAWTDGVAYNEQFF
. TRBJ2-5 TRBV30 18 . TGTGCCTGGAGTATCCCTTCGGCATGGGGCAGGTCCCAAGAGACCCAGTACTTC CAWSIPSAWGRSQETQYF